This T cell receptor beta chain stems from a study of CD8 T cells in Susac syndrome. The patients with Susac syndrome were individuals who fulfilled the recently defined diagnostic criteria for disease that was either definite or probable. While CD8+ and CD4+ T cells were isolated negatively, TEMRA cells were enriched by FACS. Random hexamers were used to reverse transcribe the RNA input (0.5 to 1 ug). Using its own MiXCR run on the immunoSEQ multiplex PCR reads, TCRdb lists one record per CDR3 protein. This sample has fewer than 90,000 distinct CDR3 sequences, with nearly 95% found just once. The V gene end was trimmed by 0 bases and the J gene end by 13 bases; junction bases not matched to a gene: 15. This CDR3 contains 16 residues. From germline, CDR1 is SGHRS and CDR2 YFSETQ.

This sequence originates from a human donor with Susac syndrome. The material sequenced was CD8+ T cells from PBMCs. The V and J genes are TRBV5-1 and TRBJ2-1, with TRBD1 identical over 8 bases. The CDR3 DNA is TGCGCCAGCAGCTTGGGGAGCCCCATAGGACAGGGAATACAGTTCTTC. Translation gives CASSLGSPIGQGIQFF.